The TCR beta chain under discussion was sequenced for a study of spatial heterogeneity in lung cancer. TCRdb used MiXCR to reprocess the 5' RACE reads, holding one entry per CDR3 protein. The sample includes roughly 99,000 distinct CDR3 sequences, approximately 19% of them seen just once. Documented time point: blood at routine non-recurrence follow-up after resection. Germline V CDR1 and CDR2: MNHEY, SVGEGT. The CDR3 totals 17 residues. V dropped 2 bases and J dropped 0 bases, with 14 bases sitting between them. The sample in question was PBMCs, obtained at follow-up. The source of this sequence is a male donor with early-stage non-small cell lung cancer. The genes are TRBV6-2 or TRBV6-3 and TRBJ2-1; D unresolved. CDR3 in amino acids: CASSYGILASSYNEQFF. CDR3 DNA sequence: TGTGCCAGCAGTTACGGGATTTTAGCAAGCTCCTACAATGAGCAGTTCTTC.